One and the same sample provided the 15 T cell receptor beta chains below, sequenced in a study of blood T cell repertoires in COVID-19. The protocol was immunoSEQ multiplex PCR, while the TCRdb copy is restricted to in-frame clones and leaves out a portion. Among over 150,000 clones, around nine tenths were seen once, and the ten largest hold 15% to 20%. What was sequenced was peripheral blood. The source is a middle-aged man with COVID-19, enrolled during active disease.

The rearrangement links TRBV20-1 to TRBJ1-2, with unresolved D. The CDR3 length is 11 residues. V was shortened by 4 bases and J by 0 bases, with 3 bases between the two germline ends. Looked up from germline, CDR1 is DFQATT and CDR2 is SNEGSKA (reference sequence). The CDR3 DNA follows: TGCAGTGCTACGGCTAACTATGGCTACACCTTC. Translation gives CSATANYGYTF.

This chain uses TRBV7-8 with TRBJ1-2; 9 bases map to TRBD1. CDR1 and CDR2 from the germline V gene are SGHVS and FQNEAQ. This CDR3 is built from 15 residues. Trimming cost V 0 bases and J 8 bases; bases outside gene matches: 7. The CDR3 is CASSLAAQGAEGYTF. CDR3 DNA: TGTGCCAGCAGCTTAGCGGCACAGGGGGCGGAAGGCTACACCTTC.

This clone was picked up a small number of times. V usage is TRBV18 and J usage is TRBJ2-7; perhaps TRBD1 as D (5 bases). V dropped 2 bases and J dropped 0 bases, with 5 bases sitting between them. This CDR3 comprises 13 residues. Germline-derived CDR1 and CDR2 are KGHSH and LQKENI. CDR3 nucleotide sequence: TGTGCCAGCTCACCAGACAGCTCCTACGAGCAGTACTTC. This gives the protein CASSPDSSYEQYF.

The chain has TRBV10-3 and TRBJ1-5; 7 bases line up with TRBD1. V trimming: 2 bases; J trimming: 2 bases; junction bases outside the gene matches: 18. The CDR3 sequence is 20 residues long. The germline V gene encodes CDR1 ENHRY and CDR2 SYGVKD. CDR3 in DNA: TGTGCCATCAGTGAGCTCTATTCGGGAGCCGGGACAGTACGCAATCAGCCCCAGCATTTT. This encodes CAISELYSGAGTVRNQPQHF.

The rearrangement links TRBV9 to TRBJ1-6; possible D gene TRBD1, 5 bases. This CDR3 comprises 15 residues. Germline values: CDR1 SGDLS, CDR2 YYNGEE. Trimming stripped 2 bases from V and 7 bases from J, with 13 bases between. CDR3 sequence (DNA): TGTGCCAGCAGCGTCGACAGAAGCGCCAATTCACCCCTCCACTTT. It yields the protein CASSVDRSANSPLHF. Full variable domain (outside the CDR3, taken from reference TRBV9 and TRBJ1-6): DSGVTQTPKHLITATGQRVTLRCSPRSGDLSVYWYQQSLDQGLQFLIQYYNGEERAKGNILERFSAQQFPDLHSELNLSSLELGDSALYFCASSVDRSANSPLHFGNGTRLTVT.

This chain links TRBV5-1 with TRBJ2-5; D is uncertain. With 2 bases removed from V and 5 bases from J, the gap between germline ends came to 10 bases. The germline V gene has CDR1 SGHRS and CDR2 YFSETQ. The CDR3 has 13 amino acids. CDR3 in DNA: TGCGCCAGCAGCTTCTCAGATAAGGAGACCCAGTACTTC. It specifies CASSFSDKETQYF.

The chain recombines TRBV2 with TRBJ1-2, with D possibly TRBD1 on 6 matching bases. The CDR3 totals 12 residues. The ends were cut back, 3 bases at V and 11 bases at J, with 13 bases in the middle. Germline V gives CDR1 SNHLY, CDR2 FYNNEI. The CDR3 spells CASSEGHTLYTF. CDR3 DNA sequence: TGTGCCAGCAGTGAGGGACACACTTTATACACCTTC.

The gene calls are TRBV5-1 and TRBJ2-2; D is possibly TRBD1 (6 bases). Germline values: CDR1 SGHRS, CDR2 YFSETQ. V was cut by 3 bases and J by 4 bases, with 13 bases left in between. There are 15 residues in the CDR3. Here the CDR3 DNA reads TGCGCCAGCAGCTCGAACAGGGTCGGCACCGGGGAGCTGTTTTTT. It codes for CASSSNRVGTGELFF.

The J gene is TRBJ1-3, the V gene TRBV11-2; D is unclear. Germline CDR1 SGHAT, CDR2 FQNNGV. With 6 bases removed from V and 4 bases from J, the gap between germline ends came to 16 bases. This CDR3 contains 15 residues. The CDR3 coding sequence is TGTGCCAGCAGTTCCAATGGAGGGCCAGGAAACACCATATATTTT. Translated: CASSSNGGPGNTIYF. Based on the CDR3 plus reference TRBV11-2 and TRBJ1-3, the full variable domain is EAGVAQSPRYKIIEKRQSVAFWCNPISGHATLYWYQQILGQGPKLLIQFQNNGVVDDSQLPKDRFSAERLKGVDSTLKIQPAKLEDSAVYLCASSSNGGPGNTIYFGEGSWLTVV.

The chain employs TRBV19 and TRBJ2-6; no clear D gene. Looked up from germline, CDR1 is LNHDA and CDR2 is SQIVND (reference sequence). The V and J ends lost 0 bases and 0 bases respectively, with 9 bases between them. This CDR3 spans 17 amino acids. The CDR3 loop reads CASSIEHTTSGANVLTF. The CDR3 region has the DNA TGTGCCAGTAGTATAGAACATACTACCTCTGGGGCCAACGTCCTGACTTTC. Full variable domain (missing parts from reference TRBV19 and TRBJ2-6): DGGITQSPKYLFRKEGQNVTLSCEQNLNHDAMYWYRQDPGQGLRLIYYSQIVNDFQKGDIAEGYSVSREKKESFPLTVTSAQKNPTAFYLCASSIEHTTSGANVLTFGAGSRLTVL.

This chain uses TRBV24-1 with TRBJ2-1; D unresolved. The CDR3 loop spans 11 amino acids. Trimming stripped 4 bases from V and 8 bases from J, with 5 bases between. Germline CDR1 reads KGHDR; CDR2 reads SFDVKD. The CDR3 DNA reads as TGTGCCACCAGTGACTTTTATGAGCAGTTCTTC. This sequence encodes CATSDFYEQFF.

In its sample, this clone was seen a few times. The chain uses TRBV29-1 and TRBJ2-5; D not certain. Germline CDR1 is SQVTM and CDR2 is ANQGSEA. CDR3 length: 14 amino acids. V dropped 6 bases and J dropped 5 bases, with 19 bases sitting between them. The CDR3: CSVMVSRGVETQYF. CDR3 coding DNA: TGCAGCGTGATGGTATCAAGAGGTGTTGAGACCCAGTACTTC.

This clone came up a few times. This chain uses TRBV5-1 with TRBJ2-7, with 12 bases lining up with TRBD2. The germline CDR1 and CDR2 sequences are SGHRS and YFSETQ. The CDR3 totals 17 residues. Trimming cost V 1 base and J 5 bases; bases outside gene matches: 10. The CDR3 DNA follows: TGCGCCAGCAGCTTGACGACTAGCGGGAGCGGACTGAACGAGCAGTACTTC. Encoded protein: CASSLTTSGSGLNEQYF.

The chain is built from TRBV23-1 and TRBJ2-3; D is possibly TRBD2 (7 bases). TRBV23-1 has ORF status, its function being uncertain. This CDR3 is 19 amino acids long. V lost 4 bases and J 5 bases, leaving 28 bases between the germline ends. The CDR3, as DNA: TGCGCCAGCAGTCCTCAACCTCTTCGGCGGGGGCCCTTAAAAGATACGCAGTATTTT. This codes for CASSPQPLRRGPLKDTQYF.

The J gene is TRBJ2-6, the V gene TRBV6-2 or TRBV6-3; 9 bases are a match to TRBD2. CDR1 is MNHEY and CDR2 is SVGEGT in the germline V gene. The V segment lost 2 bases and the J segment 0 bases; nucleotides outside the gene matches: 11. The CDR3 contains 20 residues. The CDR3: CASSYRLAGPVISGANVLTF. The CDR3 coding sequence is TGTGCCAGCAGTTACCGGCTAGCGGGGCCCGTTATCTCTGGGGCCAACGTCCTGACTTTC.